Below are 26 T cell receptor beta chains sequenced from a single sample in a study of blood T cell repertoires in COVID-19. TCRdb's table, derived via immunoSEQ multiplex PCR, lists solely in-frame clones and lacks some. The data show 150,000 to 200,000 clones, with roughly 85% seen just once and 18% held by the top ten. The sequenced material came from PBMCs or T cells enriched from blood (not recorded which). Every receptor here comes from a man in his 60s who had recovered from COVID-19.

Remarks on this clone: The sample has other DNA sequences that encode this CDR3 too. The V call is TRBV19, the J call TRBJ2-7; 8 bases match TRBD1. This CDR3 comprises 14 residues. CDR1 and CDR2 (germline): LNHDA, SQIVND (reference sequence). V was clipped by 5 bases and J by 3 bases; unmatched bases: 6. The CDR3 DNA is TGTGCCAGTAGTCACCCTGGACAGGGCTACGAGCAGTACTTC. Translating gives CASSHPGQGYEQYF.

This clone was seen many times. This sequence joins TRBV11-2 and TRBJ2-7, with D hard to call. Germline lookup yields CDR1 SGHAT and CDR2 FQNNGV. The CDR3 contains 12 residues. V lost 4 bases to trimming and J lost 4 bases, with 8 bases between them. CDR3 in amino acids: CASSSLSYEQYF. CDR3 nucleotides: TGTGCCAGCAGCTCCCTATCGTACGAGCAGTACTTC.

The J gene is TRBJ2-7, the V gene TRBV5-1; D not resolved. V dropped 0 bases and J dropped 0 bases, with 4 bases sitting between them. This CDR3 region has 13 residues. Germline loops: CDR1 SGHRS, CDR2 YFSETQ. CDR3 loop: CASSLAFSYEQYF. The CDR3 DNA reads as TGCGCCAGCAGCTTGGCTTTCTCCTACGAGCAGTACTTC.

This chain's CDR3 is CASSLESGELFF. The CDR3, as DNA: TGTGCCAGCAGTCTCGAGTCCGGGGAGCTGTTTTTT. The chain carries TRBV12-3 or TRBV12-4 and TRBJ2-2; D is undetermined. V was trimmed by 5 bases and J by 6 bases, leaving 7 bases between them. This CDR3 region has 12 residues.

The chain couples TRBV7-6 to TRBJ1-6, with 10 bases that match TRBD1. The CDR3 contains 14 residues. Trimming at V came to 4 bases and at J to 10 bases, leaving 4 bases not matched to a gene. In germline, CDR1 is SGHVS, CDR2 FNYEAQ. Here the CDR3 reads CASSSGTGDSPLHF. The CDR3 coding sequence is TGTGCCAGCAGCTCCGGGACAGGGGACTCACCCCTCCACTTT. Drawing the rest from reference TRBV7-6 and TRBJ1-6, the complete variable domain is GAGVSQSPRYKVTKRGQDVALRCDPISGHVSLYWYRQALGQGPEFLTYFNYEAQQDKSGLPNDRFSAERPEGSISTLTIQRTEQRDSAMYRCASSSGTGDSPLHFGNGTRLTVT.

The CDR3 region has the DNA TGTGCCAGCAGTCCACCCCCGGCAGGACTTGAAGCTTTCTTT. It codes for CASSPPPAGLEAFF. The chain carries TRBV28 and TRBJ1-1; no reliable D call. Trimming stripped 5 bases from V and 7 bases from J, with 17 bases between. The germline CDR1 and CDR2 sequences are MDHEN and SYDVKM. The CDR3 covers 14 residues.

The chain combines TRBV7-2 with TRBJ1-5; a weak D match, TRBD1 (6 bases). CDR3 length: 15 amino acids. Trimming removed 3 bases at V and 6 bases at J, with 15 bases between. Looked up from germline, CDR1 is SGHTA and CDR2 is FQGNSA. The CDR3 loop is CASSFWGQGSQPQHF. The DNA for the CDR3 is TGTGCCAGCAGCTTCTGGGGTCAGGGGAGTCAGCCCCAGCATTTT.

CDR3 loop: CASSMNRRLHEQYF. Written as DNA, the CDR3 is TGTGCCAGTAGTATGAACAGAAGGCTTCACGAGCAGTACTTC. The chain is built from TRBV19 and TRBJ2-7, with D hard to call. The CDR3 sequence is 14 residues long. Germline V gene lookup returns CDR1 LNHDA and CDR2 SQIVND (reference sequence). Deletions cut 3 bases from V and 5 bases from J, with 14 bases between.

This chain uses TRBV10-3 with TRBJ1-6; the match to TRBD1 covers 7 bases. The CDR3 is 14 amino acids. V was pared by 6 bases and J by 7 bases, with 6 bases of the junction left unmatched. Per germline, CDR1 ENHRY and CDR2 SYGVKD. CDR3 bases: TGTGCCATCAGGGGGGCAGGGGGGAATTCACCCCTCCACTTT. It encodes CAIRGAGGNSPLHF.

The CDR3, as DNA: TGTGCCAGCATTCTTCTAGCGGGGGAGACCTCTAGCACAGATACGCAGTATTTT. It yields the protein CASILLAGETSSTDTQYF. The rearrangement joins TRBV2 to TRBJ2-3; TRBD2 matches at 10 bases. The V and J ends lost 7 bases and 0 bases, in that order; junction bases with no gene match: 13. The CDR3 runs 18 residues. The germline gives CDR1 SNHLY, CDR2 FYNNEI.

CDR3 in amino acids: CATRGDNEQFF. Here the CDR3 DNA reads TGTGCCACACGGGGGGACAATGAGCAGTTCTTC. The chain uses TRBV15 and TRBJ2-1; 7 bases are a match to TRBD2. Germline lookup yields CDR1 LNHNV and CDR2 YYDKDF (reference sequence). With V trimmed by 9 bases and J by 5 bases, 1 base remained unmatched. CDR3 length equals 11 residues.

The rearrangement links TRBV3-1 (or the pseudogene TRBV3-2) to TRBJ2-2, with D possibly matching TRBD1 (6 bases). There are 15 residues in the CDR3. CDR1 and CDR2 from the germline V gene are LGHDT and YNNKEL (reference sequence). Trimming stripped 2 bases from V and 1 base from J, with 8 bases between. This CDR3 is CASSQRGGNTGELFF. CDR3 DNA: TGTGCCAGCAGCCAAAGAGGGGGGAACACCGGGGAGCTGTTTTTT.

CDR3 coding DNA: TGCGCCAGCAGCTTGGGGGGAGGGGCCCTAGCCAAAAACATTCAGTACTTC. This codes for CASSLGGGALAKNIQYF. This chain links TRBV5-1 with TRBJ2-4, with 7 positions matching TRBD2. The CDR3 runs to 17 residues. The ends lost 0 bases at V and 0 bases at J; junction bases unmatched: 6. Germline-derived CDR1 and CDR2 are SGHRS and YFSETQ. The full variable domain, completed using reference TRBV5-1 and TRBJ2-4, is KAGVTQTPRYLIKTRGQQVTLSCSPISGHRSVSWYQQTPGQGLQFLFEYFSETQRNKGNFPGRFSGRQFSNSRSEMNVSTLELGDSALYLCASSLGGGALAKNIQYFGAGTRLSVL.

This rearrangement joins TRBV27 to TRBJ2-7, with D tentatively TRBD1 (5 bases). The CDR3 loop spans 14 amino acids. Deletions cut 10 bases from V and 2 bases from J, with 18 bases between. Germline CDR1 is MNHEY and CDR2 is SMNVEV (reference sequence). The CDR3: CATQSTRAPYEQYF. CDR3 nucleotide sequence: TGTGCCACCCAATCCACCAGGGCCCCCTACGAGCAGTACTTC.

This chain uses TRBV3-1 (or the pseudogene TRBV3-2) with TRBJ2-3, with 12 nucleotides matching TRBD2. The V segment lost 3 bases and the J segment 4 bases; nucleotides outside the gene matches: 8. The CDR3 contains 17 residues. Germline V lookup: CDR1 LGHDT, CDR2 YNNKEL (reference sequence). The CDR3 sequence: CASSQAKLAGGSDTQYF. CDR3 in DNA: TGTGCCAGCAGCCAGGCGAAACTAGCGGGGGGCTCAGATACGCAGTATTTT.

The rearrangement joins TRBV5-1 to TRBJ2-7, with TRBD2 as a possible D gene (5 bases). V shed 1 base and J shed 3 bases, with 17 bases lying between them. CDR3 length: 16 amino acids. Germline V gene lookup returns CDR1 SGHRS and CDR2 YFSETQ. The chain's CDR3 is CASSLRSGSQYYEQYF. The CDR3 DNA reads as TGCGCCAGCAGCTTGAGGTCTGGGAGTCAATACTACGAGCAGTACTTC.

The table lists this clone with a few counts. The chain is built from TRBV11-3 and TRBJ2-7, with 8 bases aligning to TRBD2. Germline loops: CDR1 SGHNT, CDR2 YENEEA. CDR3 length: 14 residues. The V and J ends lost 5 bases and 4 bases, in that order; junction bases with no gene match: 7. The CDR3 DNA follows: TGTGCCAGCAGCGCCTTCGGGACTAGTTACGAGCAGTACTTC. This codes for CASSAFGTSYEQYF.

The chain combines TRBV5-1 with TRBJ1-1, with TRBD1 matching 7 bases. The CDR3 is made up of 13 amino acids. J lost 3 bases, V lost 3 bases, and 2 bases had no gene match. CDR1 is SGHRS, CDR2 YFSETQ, per germline. The CDR3 bases are TGCGCCAGCAGCTCGGGACAGCACACTGAAGCTTTCTTT. This translates into CASSSGQHTEAFF.

This clone has only one observation. This chain links TRBV7-3 with TRBJ2-2, with D perhaps matching TRBD1 (6 bases). Germline loops: CDR1 SGHTA, CDR2 FQGTGA. V gave up 0 bases and J gave up 5 bases, with 13 bases separating them. CDR3 length: 16 residues. In DNA, the CDR3 is TGTGCCAGCAGCTTAACGACGAGGACAGAGACCGGGGAGCTGTTTTTT. Protein sequence: CASSLTTRTETGELFF.

This chain uses TRBV7-6 with TRBJ1-6, with TRBD1 identical over 7 bases. There are 16 residues in the CDR3. Germline trimming cut 2 bases from V and 6 bases from J; bases unmatched to any gene: 7. CDR1 SGHVS and CDR2 FNYEAQ come from the germline V gene. CDR3 DNA sequence: TGTGCCAGCAGCTTAAACGGGGACAGACGTAATTCACCCCTCCACTTT. Protein product: CASSLNGDRRNSPLHF.

The rearrangement uses TRBV27 and TRBJ2-7; the D is unclear. V was shortened by 3 bases and J by 1 base, with 10 bases between the two germline ends. Germline lookup yields CDR1 MNHEY and CDR2 SMNVEV (reference sequence). The CDR3 length is 14 residues. Written as DNA, the CDR3 is TGTGCCAGCAGTTTTAACGGTCGGTCCTACGAGCAGTACTTC. Protein: CASSFNGRSYEQYF.

The chain is built from TRBV14 and TRBJ1-6; perhaps TRBD1 as D (6 bases). The V gene lost 0 bases and the J gene lost 10 bases, with 7 bases spanning the gap. The CDR3 sequence is 13 residues long. Germline V gives CDR1 SGHDN, CDR2 FVKESK. Here the CDR3 reads CASSQERGSPLHF. CDR3 nucleotides: TGTGCCAGCAGCCAAGAAAGGGGGTCACCCCTCCACTTT.

This chain joins TRBV29-1 and TRBJ2-3; TRBD2 is a possible D gene (5 bases). Germline CDR1 SQVTM, CDR2 ANQGSEA. The length of the CDR3 is 16 residues. Trimming removed 4 bases from V and 0 bases from J, with 17 bases in between. The CDR3 reads CSVVRGGLYSTDTQYF. The DNA for the CDR3 is TGCAGCGTTGTCCGGGGTGGGCTCTATAGCACAGATACGCAGTATTTT.

The CDR3 nucleotides read TGTGCCAGCTCACCAAGGTACAGGGAATACAATGAGCAGTTCTTC. Protein: CASSPRYREYNEQFF. The rearrangement links TRBV18 to TRBJ2-1, with a weak D call TRBD1 (6 bases). Trimming cost V 2 bases and J 4 bases, with 12 bases left between them. Germline V gene lookup returns CDR1 KGHSH and CDR2 LQKENI. The CDR3 covers 15 residues.

The V gene is TRBV5-1, the J gene TRBJ2-1; D ambiguous. Trimming removed 6 bases from V and 7 bases from J, with 8 bases in between. Per the germline V gene, CDR1 is SGHRS and CDR2 is YFSETQ. The length of the CDR3 is 11 residues. In DNA form, the CDR3 reads TGCGCCAGCACCTCACTGAATGAGCAGTTCTTC. It codes for CASTSLNEQFF.

The J gene is TRBJ1-2, the V gene TRBV19, with 8 bases fitting TRBD1. J gave up 5 bases and V 5 bases, and 13 bases lay outside the gene matches. Looked up from germline, CDR1 is LNHDA and CDR2 is SQIVND (reference sequence). This CDR3 has 16 amino acids. The CDR3 reads CASSPPGQGSRYGYTF. The CDR3 coding sequence is TGTGCCAGTAGTCCCCCCGGACAGGGCAGCCGGTATGGCTACACCTTC.